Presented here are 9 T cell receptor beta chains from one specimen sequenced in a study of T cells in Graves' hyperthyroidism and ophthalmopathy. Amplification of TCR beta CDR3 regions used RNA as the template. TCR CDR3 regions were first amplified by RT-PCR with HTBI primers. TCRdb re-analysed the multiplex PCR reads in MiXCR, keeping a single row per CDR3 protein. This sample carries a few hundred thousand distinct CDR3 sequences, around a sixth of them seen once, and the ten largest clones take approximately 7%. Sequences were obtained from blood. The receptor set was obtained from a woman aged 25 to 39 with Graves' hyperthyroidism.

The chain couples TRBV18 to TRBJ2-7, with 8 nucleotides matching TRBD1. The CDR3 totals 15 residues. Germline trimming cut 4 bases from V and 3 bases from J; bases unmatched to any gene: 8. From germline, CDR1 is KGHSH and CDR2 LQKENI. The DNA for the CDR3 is TGTGCCAGCTCACGCGGACAGGGCGAAGGCTACGAGCAGTACTTC. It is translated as CASSRGQGEGYEQYF.

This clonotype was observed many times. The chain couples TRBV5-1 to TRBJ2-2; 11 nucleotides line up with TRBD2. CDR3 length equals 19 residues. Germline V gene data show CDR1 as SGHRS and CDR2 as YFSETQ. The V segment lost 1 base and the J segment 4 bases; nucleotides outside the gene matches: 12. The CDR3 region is CASSLFPQGLAETTGELFF. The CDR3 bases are TGCGCCAGCAGCTTGTTCCCCCAGGGACTAGCGGAAACCACCGGGGAGCTGTTTTTT.

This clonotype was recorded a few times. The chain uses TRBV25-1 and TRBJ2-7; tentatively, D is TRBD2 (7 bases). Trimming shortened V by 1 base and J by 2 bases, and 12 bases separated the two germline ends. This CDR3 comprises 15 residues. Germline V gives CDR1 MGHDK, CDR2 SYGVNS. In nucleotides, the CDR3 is TGTGCCAGCAGTGAATCTGGGGGGGCCCCCTACGAGCAGTACTTC. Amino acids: CASSESGGAPYEQYF.

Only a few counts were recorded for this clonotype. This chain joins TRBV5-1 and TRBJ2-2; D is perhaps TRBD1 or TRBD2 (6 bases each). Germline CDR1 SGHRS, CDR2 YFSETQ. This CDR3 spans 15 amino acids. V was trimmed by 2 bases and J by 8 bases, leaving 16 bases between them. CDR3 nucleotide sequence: TGCGCCAGCAGCTTCACAGGGCGGGATGCTGGGGAGCTGTTTTTT. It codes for CASSFTGRDAGELFF.

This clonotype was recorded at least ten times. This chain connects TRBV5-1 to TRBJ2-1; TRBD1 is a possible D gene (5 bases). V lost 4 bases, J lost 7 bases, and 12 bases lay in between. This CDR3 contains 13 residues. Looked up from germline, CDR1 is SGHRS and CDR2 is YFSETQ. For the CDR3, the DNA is TGCGCCAGCAGCGCACAGGTGGAGAATGAGCAGTTCTTC. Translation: CASSAQVENEQFF.

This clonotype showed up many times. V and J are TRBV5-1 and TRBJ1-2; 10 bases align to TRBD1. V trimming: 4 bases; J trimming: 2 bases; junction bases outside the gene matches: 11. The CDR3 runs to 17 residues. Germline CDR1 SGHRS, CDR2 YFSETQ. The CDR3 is CASSPGTGVWRNYGYTF. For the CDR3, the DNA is TGCGCCAGCAGCCCCGGGACAGGGGTTTGGAGGAACTATGGCTACACCTTC. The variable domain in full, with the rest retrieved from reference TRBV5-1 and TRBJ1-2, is KAGVTQTPRYLIKTRGQQVTLSCSPISGHRSVSWYQQTPGQGLQFLFEYFSETQRNKGNFPGRFSGRQFSNSRSEMNVSTLELGDSALYLCASSPGTGVWRNYGYTFGSGTRLTVV.

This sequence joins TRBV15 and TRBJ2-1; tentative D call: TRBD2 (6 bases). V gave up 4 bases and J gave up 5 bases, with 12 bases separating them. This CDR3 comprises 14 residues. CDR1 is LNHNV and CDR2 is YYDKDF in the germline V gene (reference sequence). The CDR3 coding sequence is TGTGCCACCAGCAAAGGAGGGGAAAACAATGAGCAGTTCTTC. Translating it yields CATSKGGENNEQFF.

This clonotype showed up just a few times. CDR3 bases: TGTGCCAGCAGCCGCCTTGGCGTTACCTACGAGCAGTACTTC. Translation: CASSRLGVTYEQYF. The chain has TRBV4-2 and TRBJ2-7; D is uncertain. The CDR3 spans 14 residues. V lost 4 bases and J lost 2, with 12 bases in between. Germline assignment: CDR1 LGHNA and CDR2 YNFKEQ.

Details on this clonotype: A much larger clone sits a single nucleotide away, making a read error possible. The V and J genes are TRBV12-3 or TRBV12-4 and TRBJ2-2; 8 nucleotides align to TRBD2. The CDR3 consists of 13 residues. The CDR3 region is CASSLRDSGGLFF. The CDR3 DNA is TGTGCCAGCAGTTTGCGAGACAGCGGGGGGCTGTTTTTT.